These 32 T cell receptor beta chains were sequenced from one sample in a study of T cell changes during pregnancy in multiple sclerosis. Measured with immunoSEQ multiplex PCR; TCRdb has only the in-frame clones, and not every one. The sample shows about 76,000 clones, roughly 94% of them seen only once. This specimen was peripheral blood, taken in the third trimester of pregnancy. These receptors were collected from a female donor with multiple sclerosis, enrolled in a pregnancy study.

The rearrangement links TRBV11-3 to TRBJ2-1; D call uncertain. The length of the CDR3 is 17 residues. CDR1 is SGHNT, CDR2 YENEEA, per germline. With 0 bases removed from V and 1 base from J, the gap between germline ends came to 13 bases. For the CDR3, the DNA is TGTGCCAGCAGCTTAGATCACGCGAGTCCTTCCTACAATGAGCAGTTCTTC. Translated: CASSLDHASPSYNEQFF.

The rearrangement joins TRBV9 to TRBJ2-7, with no clear D. The CDR3 runs to 15 residues. Germline values: CDR1 SGDLS, CDR2 YYNGEE. V was cut by 4 bases and J by 0 bases, with 14 bases left in between. The CDR3 here is CASSSRGLSSYEQYF. In DNA form, the CDR3 reads TGTGCCAGCAGCTCCCGTGGGCTGAGCTCCTACGAGCAGTACTTC.

This clone came up once. CDR3 in amino acids: CASSKDGQPGFEQYF. The CDR3 DNA sequence: TGTGCCAGCAGTAAGGACGGACAGCCGGGCTTCGAGCAGTACTTC. The chain combines TRBV7-8 with TRBJ2-7; a weak D match, TRBD1 (6 bases). The CDR3 has 15 amino acids. Per the germline V gene, CDR1 is SGHVS and CDR2 is FQNEAQ. Trimming took off 6 bases at V and 6 bases at J, with 21 bases between the two ends.

The rearrangement uses TRBV25-1 and TRBJ1-5; D is unclear. CDR3 length: 12 amino acids. V was clipped by 6 bases and J by 4 bases, with 7 bases between them. Germline V gives CDR1 MGHDK, CDR2 SYGVNS. The CDR3 region is CASSGANQPQHF. CDR3 nucleotides: TGTGCCAGCAGCGGAGCTAATCAGCCCCAGCATTTT.

The rearrangement links TRBV6-1 to TRBJ1-3; no clear D. V gave up 5 bases and J gave up 2 bases, with 4 bases separating them. Germline-derived CDR1 and CDR2 are MNHNS and SASEGT. This CDR3 spans 12 amino acids. The chain's CDR3 is CASSPAGNTIYF. The CDR3 DNA is TGTGCCAGCAGTCCGGCTGGAAACACCATATATTTT.

The genes are TRBV4-1 and TRBJ1-2; D call uncertain. The CDR3 length is 13 residues. The V and J ends lost 0 bases and 7 bases respectively, with 9 bases between them. Germline CDR1 MGHRA, CDR2 YSYEKL. Here the CDR3 reads CASSQDPFRGYTF. CDR3 nucleotides: TGCGCCAGCAGCCAAGATCCCTTCCGTGGCTACACCTTC.

The V and J genes are TRBV7-3 and TRBJ2-2; no definite D call. CDR1 is SGHTA, CDR2 FQGTGA, per germline. The V end lost 0 bases, the J end lost 3 bases, and 8 bases lay between the germline ends. The CDR3 spans 15 residues. CDR3 sequence reads: CASSLTPQYTGELFF. The CDR3 nucleotides read TGTGCCAGCAGCTTAACTCCCCAATACACCGGGGAGCTGTTTTTT.

The chain couples TRBV7-9 to TRBJ1-1; TRBD1 aligns across 7 bases. This CDR3 comprises 15 residues. Germline V gene lookup returns CDR1 SEHNR and CDR2 FQNEAQ (reference sequence). After removal of 3 bases from V and 1 base from J, the junction contained 5 bases not matched to a gene. Here the CDR3 reads CASSFTGVPNTEAFF. For the CDR3, the DNA is TGTGCCAGCAGCTTTACAGGGGTCCCGAACACTGAAGCTTTCTTT.

The CDR3 region has the DNA TGTGCCTGGAAGGCAGGGAAAAAAGAAAAACTGTTTTTT. Translating gives CAWKAGKKEKLFF. The chain carries TRBV30 and TRBJ1-4; TRBD1 might be the D (5 bases). The CDR3 length is 13 residues. Germline loops: CDR1 GTSNPN, CDR2 SVGIG (reference sequence). Trimming cost V 4 bases and J 8 bases, with 14 bases left between them.

This rearrangement joins TRBV4-3 to TRBJ1-2; 7 bases are shared with TRBD1. The CDR3 loop spans 15 amino acids. V gave up 1 base and J gave up 6 bases; unmatched junction bases: 8. Germline V gene sequence: CDR1 LGHNA, CDR2 YSLEER. CDR3 amino acids: CASSQGRDRVDGYTF. In DNA form, the CDR3 reads TGCGCCAGCAGCCAAGGGCGTGACAGGGTAGATGGCTACACCTTC.

This clone was seen once. The genes are TRBV7-3 and TRBJ2-1, with TRBD1 as a possible D gene (6 bases). With 6 bases removed from V and 4 bases from J, the gap between germline ends came to 10 bases. The CDR3 consists of 13 residues. In germline, CDR1 is SGHTA, CDR2 FQGTGA. CDR3 protein: CASSLRGYNEQFF. The CDR3 nucleotides read TGTGCCAGCAGTCTCAGGGGTTACAATGAGCAGTTCTTC.

This clone came up a few times. The V and J genes are TRBV15 and TRBJ2-1, with 12 bases fitting TRBD2. Germline V gives CDR1 LNHNV, CDR2 YYDKDF (reference sequence). This CDR3 is 17 amino acids long. V lost 6 bases, J lost 0 bases, and 6 bases stayed unmatched. DNA of the CDR3: TGTGCCACCAGATTCACTAGCGGGGGGAGCTCCTACAATGAGCAGTTCTTC. This encodes CATRFTSGGSSYNEQFF.

The gene calls are TRBV4-3 and TRBJ1-1; TRBD1 agrees at 8 bases. CDR1 and CDR2 from the germline V gene are LGHNA and YSLEER. The CDR3 is made up of 15 amino acids. Unmatched junction bases numbered 4, after V lost 3 bases and J lost 1 base. CDR3 protein: CASSHVDRGNTEAFF. The DNA for the CDR3 is TGCGCCAGCAGCCACGTCGACAGGGGGAACACTGAAGCTTTCTTT.

The chain employs TRBV6-4 and TRBJ2-7; 8 nucleotides align to TRBD2. The CDR3 has 15 amino acids. V was pared by 2 bases and J by 5 bases, with 8 bases of the junction left unmatched. Germline V gene data show CDR1 as MRHNA and CDR2 as SNTAGT. CDR3 residues: CASSDVRGAANEQYF. DNA of the CDR3: TGTGCCAGCAGTGACGTGCGGGGGGCCGCCAACGAGCAGTACTTC.

This clone was detected once. The rearrangement joins TRBV19 to TRBJ1-4; 8 bases agree with TRBD1. Germline V lookup: CDR1 LNHDA, CDR2 SQIVND (reference sequence). J was trimmed by 1 base and V by 7 bases; bases with no gene match: 8. The CDR3 consists of 16 residues. In DNA, the CDR3 is TGTGCCAGTAATGATCCCAGGGGGCGAACTAATGAAAAACTGTTTTTT. Residues: CASNDPRGRTNEKLFF.

Of note for this clone: A much larger clone lies a single base off, so this may be a read error. Other DNA sequences in the sample encode the same CDR3. This chain uses TRBV6-4 with TRBJ2-2; a weak D match, TRBD2 (5 bases). The CDR3 consists of 14 residues. The V gene's germline CDR1 is MRHNA and CDR2 SNTAGT. V shed 0 bases and J shed 3 bases, with 5 bases lying between them. DNA of the CDR3: TGTGCCAGCAGTGACTCGCGGGACACCGGGGAGCTGTTTTTT. This encodes CASSDSRDTGELFF.

The chain uses TRBV5-4 and TRBJ1-5; D uncertain. The germline CDR1 and CDR2 sequences are SGHNT and YYREEE (reference sequence). The ends were cut back, 0 bases at V and 0 bases at J, with 7 bases in the middle. This CDR3 has 15 amino acids. CDR3 sequence (DNA): TGTGCCAGCAGCTTGGGAGCGAGTAGCAATCAGCCCCAGCATTTT. This translates into CASSLGASSNQPQHF.

V and J are TRBV5-1 and TRBJ2-2, with 14 bases identical to TRBD2. The length of the CDR3 is 18 residues. The V gene's germline CDR1 is SGHRS and CDR2 YFSETQ. The trim removed 4 bases at V and 4 bases at J, leaving 9 bases unmatched. The CDR3 region is CASSPRTSGGMSTGELFF. The CDR3 DNA follows: TGCGCCAGCAGCCCCCGGACTAGCGGGGGGATGAGCACCGGGGAGCTGTTTTTT.

This chain uses TRBV7-3 with TRBJ2-3, with 10 nucleotides matching TRBD2. CDR1 and CDR2 from the germline V gene are SGHTA and FQGTGA. CDR3 size: 18 residues. V was pared by 1 base and J by 4 bases, with 11 bases of the junction left unmatched. CDR3 in amino acids: CASSLRAGGPEKSDTQYF. The CDR3 DNA sequence: TGTGCCAGCAGCTTAAGAGCGGGGGGGCCGGAGAAGTCAGATACGCAGTATTTT.

The chain couples TRBV6-4 to TRBJ2-1, with TRBD1 identical over 12 bases. Looked up from germline, CDR1 is MRHNA and CDR2 is SNTAGT. The V segment lost 2 bases and the J segment 8 bases; nucleotides outside the gene matches: 4. The CDR3 extends over 15 amino acids. Here the CDR3 reads CASSDGTGGWDEQFF. The CDR3 DNA sequence: TGTGCCAGCAGTGACGGGACAGGGGGCTGGGATGAGCAGTTCTTC.

The chain carries TRBV11-2 and TRBJ1-1, with 12 bases matching TRBD1. The CDR3 contains 19 residues. Germline V CDR1 and CDR2: SGHAT, FQNNGV. The V and J ends lost 2 bases and 3 bases, in that order; junction bases with no gene match: 13. This CDR3 is CASSLLPGQGAHRDTEAFF. The CDR3 DNA sequence: TGTGCCAGCAGCTTACTGCCGGGACAGGGGGCGCACAGGGACACTGAAGCTTTCTTT.

This chain links TRBV21-1 with TRBJ1-1. TRBV21-1 is a pseudogene segment. The length of the CDR3 is 19 residues. The CDR3: CASSKTEGLGRPVGTEAFF. In nucleotides, the CDR3 is TGTGCCAGCAGCAAAACCGAGGGCCTTGGAAGGCCGGTGGGGACTGAAGCTTTCTTT.

This chain joins TRBV7-2 and TRBJ1-2; TRBD1 aligns across 10 bases. Trimming cost V 5 bases and J 8 bases; bases outside gene matches: 5. This CDR3 comprises 13 residues. CDR1 SGHTA and CDR2 FQGNSA come from the germline V gene. As DNA, the CDR3 is TGTGCCAGCAGCCCGGGACAGGGGAGCGGCTACACCTTC. Encoded protein: CASSPGQGSGYTF.

The chain couples TRBV25-1 to TRBJ2-2; possibly TRBD2 for D (6 bases). The CDR3 totals 17 residues. Germline CDR1 MGHDK, CDR2 SYGVNS. V was cut by 2 bases and J by 0 bases, with 13 bases left in between. This chain's CDR3 is CASSEGWRGTNTGELFF. In nucleotides, the CDR3 is TGTGCCAGCAGTGAAGGTTGGCGGGGTACGAACACCGGGGAGCTGTTTTTT. Full variable domain (missing parts from reference TRBV25-1 and TRBJ2-2): EADIYQTPRYLVIGTGKKITLECSQTMGHDKMYWYQQDPGMELHLIHYSYGVNSTEKGDLSSESTVSRIRTEHFPLTLESARPSHTSQYLCASSEGWRGTNTGELFFGEGSRLTVL.

The V and J genes are TRBV7-2 and TRBJ2-2, with 8 bases identical to TRBD1. With V trimmed by 4 bases and J by 6 bases, 13 bases remained unmatched. Germline V gives CDR1 SGHTA, CDR2 FQGNSA. The length of the CDR3 is 17 residues. CDR3 in DNA: TGTGCCAGCAGCTCCCACCTGACAGGGGTGGTTTCCGGGGAGCTGTTTTTT. This sequence encodes CASSSHLTGVVSGELFF.

The chain couples TRBV7-2 to TRBJ1-1, with unresolved D. Germline V CDR1 and CDR2: SGHTA, FQGNSA. The CDR3 has 13 amino acids. V gave up 3 bases and J gave up 3 bases, with 8 bases separating them. CDR3 sequence reads: CASSFSRDTEAFF. In DNA form, the CDR3 reads TGTGCCAGCAGCTTTTCGAGAGACACTGAAGCTTTCTTT.

To note about this clone: A junction end diverges from the germline sequence, so it may reflect a read error. The chain carries TRBV27 and TRBJ1-2; D call uncertain. The CDR3 sequence is 13 residues long. From germline, CDR1 is MNHEY and CDR2 SMNVEV (reference sequence). As DNA, the CDR3 is TGTGCCAGCAGTTTGTCGGGGAACTCTGGCTACACCTTC. It encodes CASSLSGNSGYTF.

The V call is TRBV6-5, the J call TRBJ2-1, with 9 bases aligning to TRBD2. V was clipped by 6 bases and J by 7 bases; unmatched bases: 7. In germline, CDR1 is MNHEY, CDR2 SVGAGI. This CDR3 is 14 amino acids long. The CDR3: CASRAPSGVNEQFF. The CDR3, as DNA: TGTGCCAGCAGAGCCCCTAGCGGGGTAAATGAGCAGTTCTTC.

J is TRBJ1-1 and V is TRBV9; perhaps TRBD1 as D (5 bases). The CDR3 spans 17 residues. V was cut by 0 bases and J by 0 bases, with 15 bases left in between. The germline CDR1 and CDR2 sequences are SGDLS and YYNGEE. The CDR3 DNA reads as TGTGCCAGCAGCGTAGTTGATACAGGTCCTATGAACACTGAAGCTTTCTTT. Its translation: CASSVVDTGPMNTEAFF. Using reference TRBV9 and TRBJ1-1 for the parts outside the CDR3, the full variable domain is DSGVTQTPKHLITATGQRVTLRCSPRSGDLSVYWYQQSLDQGLQFLIQYYNGEERAKGNILERFSAQQFPDLHSELNLSSLELGDSALYFCASSVVDTGPMNTEAFFGQGTRLTVV.

CDR3 protein: CASSLGVGTGNQPQHF. As DNA, the CDR3 is TGTGCCAGCAGCTTGGGGGTCGGGACAGGGAATCAGCCCCAGCATTTT. This sequence joins TRBV11-2 and TRBJ1-5, with 9 positions matching TRBD1. The J segment lost 4 bases and the V segment lost 3 bases, leaving 7 bases of the junction unmatched. CDR1 and CDR2 (germline): SGHAT, FQNNGV. The CDR3 has 16 residues.

The chain is built from TRBV18 and TRBJ2-7, with D unclear. The V gene lost 9 bases and the J gene lost 6 bases, with 15 bases spanning the gap. CDR1 and CDR2 (germline): KGHSH, LQKENI. The CDR3 has 12 residues. DNA of the CDR3: TGTGCCAGTTCAGAGCTTAATGGCGAGCAGTACTTC. Amino acids: CASSELNGEQYF.

The gene calls are TRBV7-3 and TRBJ2-7; 9 bases are a match to TRBD2. The V gene's germline CDR1 is SGHTA and CDR2 FQGTGA. The V and J ends lost 1 base and 4 bases, in that order; junction bases with no gene match: 5. CDR3 length: 15 amino acids. CDR3 in amino acids: CASSLRGSGGYEQYF. CDR3 sequence (DNA): TGTGCCAGCAGCTTAAGGGGTAGCGGGGGATACGAGCAGTACTTC. Full variable domain (missing parts from reference TRBV7-3 and TRBJ2-7): GAGVSQTPSNKVTEKGKYVELRCDPISGHTALYWYRQSLGQGPEFLIYFQGTGAADDSGLPNDRFFAVRPEGSVSTLKIQRTERGDSAVYLCASSLRGSGGYEQYFGPGTRLTVT.